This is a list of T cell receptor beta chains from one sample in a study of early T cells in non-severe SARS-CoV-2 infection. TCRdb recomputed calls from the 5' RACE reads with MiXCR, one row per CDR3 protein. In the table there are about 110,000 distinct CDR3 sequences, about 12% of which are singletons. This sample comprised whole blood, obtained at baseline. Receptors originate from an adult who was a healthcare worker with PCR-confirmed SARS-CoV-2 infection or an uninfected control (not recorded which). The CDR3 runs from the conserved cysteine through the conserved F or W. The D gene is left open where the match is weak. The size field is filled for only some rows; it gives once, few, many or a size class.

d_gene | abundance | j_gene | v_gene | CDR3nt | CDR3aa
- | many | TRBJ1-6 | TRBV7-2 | TGTGCCAGCAGCTTAGATCTTACGGCTATTTCACCCCTCCACTTT | CASSLDLTAISPLHF
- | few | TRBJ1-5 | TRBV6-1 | TGTGCCAGCAATGGGCAGGGCCTTCAGCCCCAGCATTTT | CASNGQGLQPQHF
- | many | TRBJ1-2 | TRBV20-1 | TGCAGTGCTAGAGATAGCGAGGGTGGAACCGGCTACACCTTC | CSARDSEGGTGYTF
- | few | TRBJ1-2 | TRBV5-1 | TGCGCCAGCAGCCCGAACCCCGCGGGGGGAATCTATGGCTACACCTTC | CASSPNPAGGIYGYTF
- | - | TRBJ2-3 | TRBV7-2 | TGTGCCAGCAGCTTAGACGGGGGGCGCACAGATACGCAGTATTTT | CASSLDGGRTDTQYF
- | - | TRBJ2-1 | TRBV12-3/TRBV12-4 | TGTGCCAGCAGTTTACTGCATGAGCAGTTCTTC | CASSLLHEQFF
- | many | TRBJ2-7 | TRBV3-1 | TGTGCCAGCAGCCAAGCAGGGCCCGCCTCCTACGAGCAGTACTTC | CASSQAGPASYEQYF
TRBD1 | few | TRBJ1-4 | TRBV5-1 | TGCGCCAGCAGCCCCGGGACAGGGAATTGGGCAAATGAAAAACTGTTTTTT | CASSPGTGNWANEKLFF
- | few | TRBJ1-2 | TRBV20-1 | TGCAGTGCCCAGGGGTCAGATTATAACTATGGCTACACCTTC | CSAQGSDYNYGYTF
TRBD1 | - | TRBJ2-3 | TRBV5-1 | TGCGCCAGCAGTTTGACAGGGGCCCGGAATTCGGCGCAGTATTTT | CASSLTGARNSAQYF
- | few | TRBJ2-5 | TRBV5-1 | TGCGCCAGCAGCTTGGTCGGCTCCCAAGAGACCCAGTACTTC | CASSLVGSQETQYF
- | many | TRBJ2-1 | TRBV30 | TGTGCCTGGAGTGTTGTGGGGGATTCGCGTGAGCAGTTCTTC | CAWSVVGDSREQFF
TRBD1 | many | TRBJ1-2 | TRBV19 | TGTGCCAGTAGTGATCAGGGGGCGGCGGCCTATGGCTACACCTTC | CASSDQGAAAYGYTF
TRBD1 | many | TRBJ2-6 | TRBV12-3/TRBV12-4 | TGTGCCAGCAGGCGCACAGGGGGCGTGACTGGGGCCAACGTCCTGACTTTC | CASRRTGGVTGANVLTF
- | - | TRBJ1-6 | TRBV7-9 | TGTGCCAGCAGCTCAGTTGGTAGGGACTCACCCCTCCACTTT | CASSSVGRDSPLHF
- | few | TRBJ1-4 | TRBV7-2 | TGTGCCAGCAGCATAACGCCGGCTAATGAAAAACTGTTTTTT | CASSITPANEKLFF
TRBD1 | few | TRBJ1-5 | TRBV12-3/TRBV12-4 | TGTGCCAGCAGACGGGGACAGGGGCGAAATCAGCCCCAGCATTTT | CASRRGQGRNQPQHF
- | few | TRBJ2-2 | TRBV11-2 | TGTGCCAGCAGCTTATCAATCGGGCAAACGTCTCACCCGAAGGCCGGGGAGCTGTTTTTT | CASSLSIGQTSHPKAGELFF
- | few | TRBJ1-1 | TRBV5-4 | TGTGCCAGCAGCTTGAAATCAGACGGGACCACTGAAGCTTTCTTT | CASSLKSDGTTEAFF
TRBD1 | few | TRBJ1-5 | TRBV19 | TGTGCCAGTAGTACCGGACAGGGCAATCAGCCCCAGCATTTT | CASSTGQGNQPQHF
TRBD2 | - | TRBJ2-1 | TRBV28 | TGTGCCAGCAGTCAGACTAGCGGGAGGTTATCGGGCTTCTTC | CASSQTSGRLSGFF
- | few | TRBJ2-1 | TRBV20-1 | TGCAGTGCTAGAGACGGGGCCAGAATAAGCAATGAGCAGTTCTTC | CSARDGARISNEQFF
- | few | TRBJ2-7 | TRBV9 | TGTGCCAGCAGCACCGGGGACGAGCAGTACTTC | CASSTGDEQYF
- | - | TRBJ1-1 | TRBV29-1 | TGCAGCGTTTCAGAGACACCGAACACTGAAGCTTTCTTT | CSVSETPNTEAFF
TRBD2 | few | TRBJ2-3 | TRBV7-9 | TGTGCCAGCAGCTTTACTAGCGGAGGGATAGATACGCAGTATTTT | CASSFTSGGIDTQYF
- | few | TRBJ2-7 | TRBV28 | TGTGCCAGCAGTCCTTCTGGTTCCCACGAGCAGTACTTC | CASSPSGSHEQYF
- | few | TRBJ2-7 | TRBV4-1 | TGCGCCAGCAGCCAAGGAAAGGGTACCTCCTACGAGCAGTACTTC | CASSQGKGTSYEQYF
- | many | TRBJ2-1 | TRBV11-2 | TGTGCCAGCAGCCCCCAGCGGGCAACCTACAATGAGCAGTTCTTC | CASSPQRATYNEQFF
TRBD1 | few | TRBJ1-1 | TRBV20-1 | TGCAGTGCTAGCCCAATTTTAGGGGGCCCTGAAGCTTTCTTT | CSASPILGGPEAFF
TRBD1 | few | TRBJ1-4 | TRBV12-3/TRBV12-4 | TGTGCCAGCAGCCCGATCCCCAGGGGGCGCTTAGAAGAAAAACTGTTTTTT | CASSPIPRGRLEEKLFF
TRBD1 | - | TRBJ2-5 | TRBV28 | TGTGCCAGCAGCCCTACCGGGATCAGGGGGGAGACCCAGTACTTC | CASSPTGIRGETQYF
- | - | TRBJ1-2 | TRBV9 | TGTGCCAGCAGCGTAGACGGGGCGGCCTACTATGGCTACACCTTC | CASSVDGAAYYGYTF
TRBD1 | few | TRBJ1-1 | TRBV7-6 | TGTGCCAGCAGCTTATCGGGACAGATGAACACTGAAGCTTTCTTT | CASSLSGQMNTEAFF
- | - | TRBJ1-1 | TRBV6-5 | TGTGCCACCAAAAGACTGATTATGAACACTGAAGCTTTCTTT | CATKRLIMNTEAFF
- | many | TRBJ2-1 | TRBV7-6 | TGTGCCAGCAGCTTAGGGGTGAGTGAGCAGTTCTTC | CASSLGVSEQFF
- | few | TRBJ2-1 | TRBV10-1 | TGCGCCAGCAGTGAGTCAGGGCAGGGGAATGAGCAGTTCTTC | CASSESGQGNEQFF